The present T cell receptor beta chain was sequenced within a study of control samples from healthy donors and cancer patients. The trim removed 4 bases at V and 7 bases at J, leaving 13 bases unmatched. Germline V lookup: CDR1 SGHVS, CDR2 FQNEAQ. The CDR3 is 17 residues long. This clone has only a few counts. Sequencing used immunoSEQ multiplex PCR; TCRdb keeps in-frame clones, though not all of them. This table holds approximately 97,000 clones, 80% to 95% found once. Material for sequencing was blood. The chain joins TRBV7-8 to TRBJ2-1, with TRBD2 matching 10 bases. This sequence originates from a human donor in good health. The donor label of this sample is uncertain. In DNA form, the CDR3 reads TGTGCCAGCAGCTCCGCTAGCGGGGGCTCCCAAATTAATGAGCAGTTCTTC. Translated, it gives CASSSASGGSQINEQFF. The complete variable domain, with remaining parts taken from reference TRBV7-8 and TRBJ2-1, reads GAGVSQSPRYKVAKRGQDVALRCDPISGHVSLFWYQQALGQGPEFLTYFQNEAQLDKSGLPSDRFFAERPEGSVSTLKIQRTQQEDSAVYLCASSSASGGSQINEQFFGPGTRLTVL.